This entry is about one T cell receptor (beta chain). This CDR3 comprises 14 residues. Germline loops: CDR1 MNHEY, CDR2 SVGAGI. V was clipped by 4 bases and J by 4 bases; unmatched bases: 1. This specimen belongs to a study of blood T cell repertoires in COVID-19. The wider study: Samples representing acute and convalescent COVID-19 were sourced from the United States, Italy and Spain. T cells, B-cell-depleted T cells, or PBMCs supplied cDNA or gDNA.

TCRdb keeps only in-frame clones here, not all; method: immunoSEQ multiplex PCR. The sample carries about 480,000 clones, 75% to 90% recorded once. The chain is built from TRBV6-5 and TRBJ1-1; 12 bases agree with TRBD1. Sequenced: peripheral blood. This TCR was recovered from a man aged 18-30 years with COVID-19, enrolled during active disease. The CDR3 loop is CASSLGQGATEAFF. The CDR3 bases are TGTGCCAGCAGTTTGGGACAGGGGGCCACTGAAGCTTTCTTT.